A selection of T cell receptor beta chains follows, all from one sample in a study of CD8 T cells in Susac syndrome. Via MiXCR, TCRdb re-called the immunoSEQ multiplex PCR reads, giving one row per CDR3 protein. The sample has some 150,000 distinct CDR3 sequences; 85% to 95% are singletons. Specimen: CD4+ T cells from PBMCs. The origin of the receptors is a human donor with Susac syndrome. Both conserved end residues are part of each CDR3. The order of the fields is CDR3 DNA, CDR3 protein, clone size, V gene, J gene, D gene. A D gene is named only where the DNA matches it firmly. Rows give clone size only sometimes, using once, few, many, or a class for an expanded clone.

TGTGCCAGCAGTGGGGAGGGGTACAATGAGCAGTTCTTC	CASSGEGYNEQFF	.	TRBV2	TRBJ2-1	TRBD2
TGTGCCAGCAGTCTTGGGACAGATAGCGAGACCCAGTACTTC	CASSLGTDSETQYF	once	TRBV12-3/TRBV12-4	TRBJ2-5	TRBD1
TGTGCCAGCAGTTTGACGGGAGAAGCTTTCTTT	CASSLTGEAFF	.	TRBV2	TRBJ1-1	.
TGTGCCAGCAGCCCACCGACAGGGGAAGGGCGCCAGCCCCAGCATTTT	CASSPPTGEGRQPQHF	.	TRBV4-2	TRBJ1-5	TRBD1
TGTGCCAGCAGCAAGACTAGCGGGGCCTCAGAGCAGTACTTC	CASSKTSGASEQYF	.	TRBV12-3/TRBV12-4	TRBJ2-7	TRBD2
TGTGCCAGCAGCTTGGGTTTCGGGGGCACTGAAGCTTTCTTT	CASSLGFGGTEAFF	.	TRBV5-6	TRBJ1-1	.
TGCAGCGCCCCTGGGGGGGCCCTAGATACGCAGTATTTT	CSAPGGALDTQYF	.	TRBV29-1	TRBJ2-3	.
TGTGCCAGCAGCCAAGATACAGGGTTGGGCAATCAGCCCCAGCATTTT	CASSQDTGLGNQPQHF	once	TRBV4-2	TRBJ1-5	.
TGCGCCAGCAGTCTCTCAGGGACCGTTTTAGTGAACACTGAAGCTTTCTTT	CASSLSGTVLVNTEAFF	.	TRBV23-1	TRBJ1-1	.
TGCGCCAGCAGCCAAGAGGGGACACCTCATCAAGGGGTGGGTGAGCAGTTCTTC	CASSQEGTPHQGVGEQFF	.	TRBV4-1	TRBJ2-1	.
TGTGCCACCAGTGATCCGAGCCCCGAAGGGGGCACAGATACGCAGTATTTT	CATSDPSPEGGTDTQYF	.	TRBV24-1	TRBJ2-3	.
TGTGCCAGCAGCCAAAACGGACTGGGGGGCAACGAGCAGTACTTC	CASSQNGLGGNEQYF	.	TRBV3-1	TRBJ2-7	.
TGTGCCAGCAGCCAAGATAAGGGGGGCGTTAGGAATGAGCAGTTCTTC	CASSQDKGGVRNEQFF	.	TRBV4-2	TRBJ2-1	.
TGTGCCAGCAGCTTACAGGGGCCCTACGAGCAGTACTTC	CASSLQGPYEQYF	.	TRBV11-1	TRBJ2-7	.
TGTGCCAGCAGTTTGGGGGGCAGAGGTACTGAAGCTTTCTTT	CASSLGGRGTEAFF	.	TRBV12-3/TRBV12-4	TRBJ1-1	.
TGTGCCAGCAGCCAAGGGACCCACCGAGGAGATGAGCAGTTCTTC	CASSQGTHRGDEQFF	.	TRBV14	TRBJ2-1	.
TGTGCCAGCAGCTTAAGACAGGGTAGCACTGAAGCTTTCTTT	CASSLRQGSTEAFF	.	TRBV7-9	TRBJ1-1	TRBD1
TGTGCCAGCAGAGAAGGGAACGGAGCTTTCTTT	CASREGNGAFF	.	TRBV2	TRBJ1-1	.
TGCAGTGCTAGAAGACCGGGACTAGCGGGCACAGATACGCAGTATTTT	CSARRPGLAGTDTQYF	.	TRBV20-1	TRBJ2-3	TRBD2
TGCGCCAGCACCCTCGAGGGCACTGAAGCTTTCTTT	CASTLEGTEAFF	.	TRBV23-1	TRBJ1-1	.
TGTGCCAGCAGCCGTAGGGGGGGTAGCTCCTACAATGAGCAGTTCTTC	CASSRRGGSSYNEQFF	.	TRBV12-3/TRBV12-4	TRBJ2-1	.
TGTGCCAGCTCACGTAGAGGGGTCTACGAGCAGTACTTC	CASSRRGVYEQYF	.	TRBV18	TRBJ2-7	.
TGTGCCAGCAGCCCCGGACTAGCCGAAGAGACCCAGTACTTC	CASSPGLAEETQYF	.	TRBV7-9	TRBJ2-5	TRBD2
TGCAGCGTTGATCTACGGCGGGGGAAAGAGACCCAGTACTTC	CSVDLRRGKETQYF	.	TRBV29-1	TRBJ2-5	TRBD2
TGTGCCAGCAGCTCCGACGGGGGGCGGGATTCACCCCTCCACTTT	CASSSDGGRDSPLHF	.	TRBV7-3	TRBJ1-6	.
TGTGCCAGCCACAAAGGAGAGACCCAGTACTTC	CASHKGETQYF	.	TRBV2	TRBJ2-5	.
TGCAGTGCAAGCGTCGTCCGGGGCCAGGAGACCCAGTACTTC	CSASVVRGQETQYF	once	TRBV20-1	TRBJ2-5	.
TGTGCCAGCAGCCAAACAGGGAAGAATGAAGCTTTCTTT	CASSQTGKNEAFF	.	TRBV3-1	TRBJ1-1	.
TGCAGCGTTGAAATGGGATCTTACTATGGCTACACCTTC	CSVEMGSYYGYTF	.	TRBV29-1	TRBJ1-2	.
TGTGCCAGCAGTCAGAGGTGGGACAGGGAAGGCTACGAGCAGTACTTC	CASSQRWDREGYEQYF	.	TRBV12-3/TRBV12-4	TRBJ2-7	TRBD1
TGCGCCAGCAGCTTTGCCGGATCCTACGAGCAGTACTTC	CASSFAGSYEQYF	.	TRBV5-1	TRBJ2-7	.
TGTGCCAGCAGCAAAGATGGGATTACGGCGGATACGCAGTATTTT	CASSKDGITADTQYF	.	TRBV7-3	TRBJ2-3	.
TGTGCCAGCAGCGTAGCTCTTACAGGGAAGAACACTGAAGCTTTCTTT	CASSVALTGKNTEAFF	.	TRBV9	TRBJ1-1	.
TGTGCCAGCAGCCAAGATGAGCGCCTCGCTGCATGGCCTAGTGGTGGCTACACCTTC	CASSQDERLAAWPSGGYTF	.	TRBV3-1	TRBJ1-2	.
TGCGCCAGCGGGTACAGATCAAAACTGTTTTTT	CASGYRSKLFF	.	TRBV4-3	TRBJ1-4	.
TGTGCCAGCTCAACTACAGGGGCTGGTGAGACCCAGTACTTC	CASSTTGAGETQYF	.	TRBV18	TRBJ2-5	TRBD1
TGTGCCTGGACTCCCTCCGGCAGGGAAGACTCCTATAATTCACCCCTCCACTTT	CAWTPSGREDSYNSPLHF	.	TRBV30	TRBJ1-6	.
TGCGCCAGCATCCTAACAACTTCCTATGGCTACACCTTC	CASILTTSYGYTF	.	TRBV23-1	TRBJ1-2	.
TGCAGCGTTGAAGTAGCGAGCGGGACCACAGATACGCAGTATTTT	CSVEVASGTTDTQYF	.	TRBV29-1	TRBJ2-3	TRBD2
TGCAGTGCTCCACAGGAGACTAACTATGGCTACACCTTC	CSAPQETNYGYTF	.	TRBV20-1	TRBJ1-2	.
TGTGCCAGCACAGGGTCCGGGGCCAACGTCCTGACTTTC	CASTGSGANVLTF	.	TRBV6-6	TRBJ2-6	.
TGTGCCAGCAGCCCTAGACAGGGGCACGACAATGAGCAGTTCTTC	CASSPRQGHDNEQFF	.	TRBV14	TRBJ2-1	TRBD1
TGTGCCAGCAGCCCCAAAAGGACTAGCGGGGGGCCATGGAATGAGCAGTTCTTC	CASSPKRTSGGPWNEQFF	.	TRBV12-3/TRBV12-4	TRBJ2-1	TRBD2
TGTGCCAGCAGCGTCCAGGATGTTTCCGGGGAGCTGTTTTTT	CASSVQDVSGELFF	.	TRBV14	TRBJ2-2	.
TGTGCCAGCAGCCCCCGAATGGAGACCCAGTACTTC	CASSPRMETQYF	.	TRBV3-1	TRBJ2-5	.
TGCAGTGCTCCCGGACCCGATGAGCAGTTCTTC	CSAPGPDEQFF	.	TRBV20-1	TRBJ2-1	.
TGCGCCAGCAGCTTCCGCCCAACGTCGTCGTACCAAGAGACCCAGTACTTC	CASSFRPTSSYQETQYF	few	TRBV5-1	TRBJ2-5	.
TGCAGCCACAGGATGAACACTGAAGCTTTCTTT	CSHRMNTEAFF	.	TRBV29-1	TRBJ1-1	.
TGTGCCAGCAGCTTAGGGCGGACTACCTATACCGGGGAGCTGTTTTTT	CASSLGRTTYTGELFF	.	TRBV11-2	TRBJ2-2	.
TGCGCCAGCAGCTTGGATGGGTTTAACTATGGCTACACCTTC	CASSLDGFNYGYTF	.	TRBV5-1	TRBJ1-2	.
TGTGCCAGCAGCCCCCGGTTGGGGGGTTCACCCCTCCACTTT	CASSPRLGGSPLHF	once	TRBV3-1	TRBJ1-6	.
TGTGCCAGCAGTCAACAGGGGGCTGGGGCCAACGTCCTGACTTTC	CASSQQGAGANVLTF	few	TRBV6-5	TRBJ2-6	TRBD1
TGCAGCGTGGAGGGGGGAACAGAAAATGAGCAGTTCTTC	CSVEGGTENEQFF	.	TRBV29-1	TRBJ2-1	.